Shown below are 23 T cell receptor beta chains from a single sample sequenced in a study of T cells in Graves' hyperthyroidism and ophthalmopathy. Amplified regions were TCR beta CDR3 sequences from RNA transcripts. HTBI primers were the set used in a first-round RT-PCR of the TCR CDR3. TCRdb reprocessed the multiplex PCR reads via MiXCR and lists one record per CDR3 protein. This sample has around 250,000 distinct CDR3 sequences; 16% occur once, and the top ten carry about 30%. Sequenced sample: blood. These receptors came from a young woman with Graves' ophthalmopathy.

This chain's CDR3 is CASSFFGTGDAYGYTF. The CDR3 nucleotides are TGTGCCAGCAGTTTTTTCGGGACAGGGGATGCCTATGGCTACACCTTC. The chain joins TRBV28 to TRBJ1-2, with 10 bases matching TRBD1. This CDR3 region has 16 residues. Germline lookup yields CDR1 MDHEN and CDR2 SYDVKM. The ends lost 3 bases at V and 4 bases at J; junction bases unmatched: 8.

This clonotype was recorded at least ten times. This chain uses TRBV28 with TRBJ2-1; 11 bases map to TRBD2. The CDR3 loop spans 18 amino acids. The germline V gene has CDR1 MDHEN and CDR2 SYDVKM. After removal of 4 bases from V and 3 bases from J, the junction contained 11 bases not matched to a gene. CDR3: CASSWPEGLADIYNEQFF. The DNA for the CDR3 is TGTGCCAGCAGTTGGCCCGAGGGACTAGCGGATATCTACAATGAGCAGTTCTTC.

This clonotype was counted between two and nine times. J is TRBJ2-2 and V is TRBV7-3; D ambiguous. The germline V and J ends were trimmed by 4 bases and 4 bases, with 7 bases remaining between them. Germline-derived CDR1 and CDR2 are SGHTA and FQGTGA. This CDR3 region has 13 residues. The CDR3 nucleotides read TGTGCCAGCAGCTCCACCACCACCGGGGAGCTGTTTTTT. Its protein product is CASSSTTTGELFF.

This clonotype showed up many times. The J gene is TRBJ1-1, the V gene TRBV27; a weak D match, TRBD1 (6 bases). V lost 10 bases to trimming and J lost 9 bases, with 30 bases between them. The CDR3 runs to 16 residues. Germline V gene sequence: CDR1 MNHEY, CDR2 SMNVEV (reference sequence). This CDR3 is CAITLSWGRGGRKAFF. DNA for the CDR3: TGTGCCATTACCCTTAGTTGGGGCAGGGGAGGAAGAAAAGCTTTCTTT.

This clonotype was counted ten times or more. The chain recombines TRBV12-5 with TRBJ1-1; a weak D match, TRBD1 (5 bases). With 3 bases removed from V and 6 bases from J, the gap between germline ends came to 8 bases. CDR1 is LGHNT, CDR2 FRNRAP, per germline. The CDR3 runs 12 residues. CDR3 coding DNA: TGTGCTAGTGGTTTCGGGGGTGCTGAAGCTTTCTTT. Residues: CASGFGGAEAFF. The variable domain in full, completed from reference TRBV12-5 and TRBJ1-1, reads DARVTQTPRHKVTEMGQEVTMRCQPILGHNTVFWYRQTMMQGLELLAYFRNRAPLDDSGMPKDRFSAEMPDATLATLKIQPSEPRDSAVYFCASGFGGAEAFFGQGTRLTVV.

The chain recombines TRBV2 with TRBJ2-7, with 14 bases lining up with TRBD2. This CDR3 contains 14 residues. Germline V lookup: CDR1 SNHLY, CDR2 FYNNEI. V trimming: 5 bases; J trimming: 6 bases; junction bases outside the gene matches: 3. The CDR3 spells CASSQTSGRGEQYF. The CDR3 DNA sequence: TGTGCCAGCAGTCAGACTAGCGGGAGGGGCGAGCAGTACTTC.

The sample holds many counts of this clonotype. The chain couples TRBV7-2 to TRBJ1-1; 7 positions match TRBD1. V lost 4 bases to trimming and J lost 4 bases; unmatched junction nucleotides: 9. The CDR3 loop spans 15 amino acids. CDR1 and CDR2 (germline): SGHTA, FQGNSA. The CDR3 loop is CASSSYHRGGTEAFF. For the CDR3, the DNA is TGTGCCAGCAGCTCCTATCACAGGGGTGGCACTGAAGCTTTCTTT. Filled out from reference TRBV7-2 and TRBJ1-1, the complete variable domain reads GAGVSQSPSNKVTEKGKDVELRCDPISGHTALYWYRQSLGQGLEFLIYFQGNSAPDKSGLPSDRFSAERTGGSVSTLTIQRTQQEDSAVYLCASSSYHRGGTEAFFGQGTRLTVV.

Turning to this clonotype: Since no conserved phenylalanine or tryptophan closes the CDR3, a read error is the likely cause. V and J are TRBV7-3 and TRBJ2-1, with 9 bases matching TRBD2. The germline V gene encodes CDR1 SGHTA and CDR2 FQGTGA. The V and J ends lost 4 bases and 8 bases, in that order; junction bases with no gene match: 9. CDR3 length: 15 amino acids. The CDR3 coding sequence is TGTGCCAGCAGCTCAGGAGGGGCGGGGGGGCATGAGCAGTTCTGC. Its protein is CASSSGGAGGHEQFC.

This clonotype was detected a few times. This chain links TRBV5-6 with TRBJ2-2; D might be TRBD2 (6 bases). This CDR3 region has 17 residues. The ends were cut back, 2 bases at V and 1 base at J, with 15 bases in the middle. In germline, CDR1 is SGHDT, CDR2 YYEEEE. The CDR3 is CASSFDGGIMNTGELFF. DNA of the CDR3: TGTGCCAGCAGCTTTGACGGGGGAATAATGAACACCGGGGAGCTGTTTTTT.

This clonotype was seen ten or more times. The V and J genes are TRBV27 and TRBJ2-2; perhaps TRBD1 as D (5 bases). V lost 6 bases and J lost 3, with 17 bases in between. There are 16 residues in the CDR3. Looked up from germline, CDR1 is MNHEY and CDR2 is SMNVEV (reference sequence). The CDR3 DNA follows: TGTGCCAGCAGAGAAAGGCAGGGCGACTACACCGGGGAGCTGTTTTTT. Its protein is CASRERQGDYTGELFF.

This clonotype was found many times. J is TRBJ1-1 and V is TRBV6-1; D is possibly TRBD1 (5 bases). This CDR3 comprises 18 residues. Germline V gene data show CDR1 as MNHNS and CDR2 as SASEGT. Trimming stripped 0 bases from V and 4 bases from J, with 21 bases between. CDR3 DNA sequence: TGTGCCAGCAGTGAAGCGCTTTTAGCCGGGGCCACACCCACTGAAGCTTTCTTT. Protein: CASSEALLAGATPTEAFF.

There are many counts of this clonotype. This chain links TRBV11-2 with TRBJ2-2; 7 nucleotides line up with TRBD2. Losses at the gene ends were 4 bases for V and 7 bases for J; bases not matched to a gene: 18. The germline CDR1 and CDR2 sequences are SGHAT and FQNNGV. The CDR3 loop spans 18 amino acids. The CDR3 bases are TGTGCCAGCAGCTCCTCCCGGCGACGGGGGGTACAAGGCGGGGAGCTGTTTTTT. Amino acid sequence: CASSSSRRRGVQGGELFF.

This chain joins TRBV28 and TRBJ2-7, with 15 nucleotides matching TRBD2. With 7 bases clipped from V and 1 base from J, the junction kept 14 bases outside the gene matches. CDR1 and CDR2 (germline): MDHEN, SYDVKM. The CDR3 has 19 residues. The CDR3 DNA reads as TGTGCCAGCAACCCAACGGTGAGGACTAGCGGGAGGGGTTCCTACGAGCAGTACTTC. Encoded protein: CASNPTVRTSGRGSYEQYF.

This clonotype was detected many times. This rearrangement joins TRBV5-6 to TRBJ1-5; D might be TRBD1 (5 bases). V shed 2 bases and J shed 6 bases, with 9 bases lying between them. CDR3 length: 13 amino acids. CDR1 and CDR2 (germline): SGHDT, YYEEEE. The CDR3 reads CASSFWGRQPQHF. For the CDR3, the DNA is TGTGCCAGCAGCTTTTGGGGACGTCAGCCCCAGCATTTT.

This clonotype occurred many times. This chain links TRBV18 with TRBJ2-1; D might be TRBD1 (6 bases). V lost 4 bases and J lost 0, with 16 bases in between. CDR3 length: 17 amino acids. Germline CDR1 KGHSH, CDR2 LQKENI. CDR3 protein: CASSQSLQGFSYNEQFF. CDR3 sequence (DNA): TGTGCCAGCTCACAATCTTTACAGGGCTTCTCCTACAATGAGCAGTTCTTC.

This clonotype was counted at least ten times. This CDR3 is CASGSGALNTGELFF. The CDR3 DNA is TGTGCTAGTGGTTCCGGGGCACTGAACACCGGGGAGCTGTTTTTT. The chain combines TRBV12-5 with TRBJ2-2; perhaps D is TRBD1 or TRBD2 (5 bases each). The V gene's germline CDR1 is LGHNT and CDR2 FRNRAP. CDR3 length: 15 amino acids. The V and J ends lost 4 bases and 1 base respectively, with 10 bases between them.

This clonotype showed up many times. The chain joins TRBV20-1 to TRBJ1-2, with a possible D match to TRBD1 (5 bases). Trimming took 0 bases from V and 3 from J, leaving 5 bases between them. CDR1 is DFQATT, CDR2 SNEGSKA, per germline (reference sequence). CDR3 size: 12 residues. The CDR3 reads CSARETDYGYTF. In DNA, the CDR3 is TGCAGTGCTAGAGAGACAGACTATGGCTACACCTTC.

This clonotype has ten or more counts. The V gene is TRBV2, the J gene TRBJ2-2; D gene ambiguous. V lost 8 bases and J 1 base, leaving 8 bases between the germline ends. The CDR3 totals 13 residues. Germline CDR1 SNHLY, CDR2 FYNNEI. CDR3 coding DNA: TGTGCCAGCGGGCAGGAGAACACCGGGGAGCTGTTTTTT. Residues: CASGQENTGELFF.

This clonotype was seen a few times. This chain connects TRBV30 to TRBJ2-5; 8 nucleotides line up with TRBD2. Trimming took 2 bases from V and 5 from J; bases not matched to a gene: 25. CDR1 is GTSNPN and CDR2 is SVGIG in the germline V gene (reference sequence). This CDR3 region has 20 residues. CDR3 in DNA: TGTGCCTGGAGTCCACGCATCGGGAGGGGTCGGGGGGGCCTTAGTGAGACCCAGTACTTC. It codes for CAWSPRIGRGRGGLSETQYF.

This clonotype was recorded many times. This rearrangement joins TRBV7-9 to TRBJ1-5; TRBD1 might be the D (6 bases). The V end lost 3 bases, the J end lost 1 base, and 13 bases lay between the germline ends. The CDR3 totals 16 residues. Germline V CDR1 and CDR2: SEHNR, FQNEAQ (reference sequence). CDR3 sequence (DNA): TGTGCCAGCAGCTTTAATATAGGGGGAAGCAATCAGCCCCAGCATTTT. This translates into CASSFNIGGSNQPQHF.

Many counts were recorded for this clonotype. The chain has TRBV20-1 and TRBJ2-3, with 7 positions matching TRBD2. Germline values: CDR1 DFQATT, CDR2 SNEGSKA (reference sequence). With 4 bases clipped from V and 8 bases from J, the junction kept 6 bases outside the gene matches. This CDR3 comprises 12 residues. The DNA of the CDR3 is TGCAGTGCTAACGGGCCGGGGGGTACGCAGTATTTT. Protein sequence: CSANGPGGTQYF.

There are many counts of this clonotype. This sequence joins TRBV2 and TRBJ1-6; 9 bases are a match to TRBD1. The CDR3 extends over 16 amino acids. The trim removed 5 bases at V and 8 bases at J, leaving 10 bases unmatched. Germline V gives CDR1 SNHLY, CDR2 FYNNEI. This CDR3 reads CASSPGQGKMDSPLHF. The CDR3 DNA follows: TGTGCCAGCAGTCCGGGACAGGGAAAGATGGATTCACCCCTCCACTTT.

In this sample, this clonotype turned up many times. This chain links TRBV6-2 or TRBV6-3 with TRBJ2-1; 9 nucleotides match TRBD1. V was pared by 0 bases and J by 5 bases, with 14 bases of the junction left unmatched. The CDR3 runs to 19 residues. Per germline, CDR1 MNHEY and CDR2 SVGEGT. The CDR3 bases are TGTGCCAGCAGTTACTCAAATGTACCGGGACAGGGCATGGACAATGAGCAGTTCTTC. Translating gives CASSYSNVPGQGMDNEQFF.